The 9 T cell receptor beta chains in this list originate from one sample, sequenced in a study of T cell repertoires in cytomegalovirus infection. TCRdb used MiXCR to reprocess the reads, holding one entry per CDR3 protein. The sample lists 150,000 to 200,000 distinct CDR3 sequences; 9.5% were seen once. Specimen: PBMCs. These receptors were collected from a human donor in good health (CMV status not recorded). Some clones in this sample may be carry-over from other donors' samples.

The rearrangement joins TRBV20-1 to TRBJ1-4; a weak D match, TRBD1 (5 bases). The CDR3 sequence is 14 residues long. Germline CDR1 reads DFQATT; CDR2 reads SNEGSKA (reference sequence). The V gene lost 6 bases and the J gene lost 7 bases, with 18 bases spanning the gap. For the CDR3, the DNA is TGCAGTGCCGCCACGGGAGGGGAGGGTGAAAAACTGTTTTTT. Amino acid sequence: CSAATGGEGEKLFF.

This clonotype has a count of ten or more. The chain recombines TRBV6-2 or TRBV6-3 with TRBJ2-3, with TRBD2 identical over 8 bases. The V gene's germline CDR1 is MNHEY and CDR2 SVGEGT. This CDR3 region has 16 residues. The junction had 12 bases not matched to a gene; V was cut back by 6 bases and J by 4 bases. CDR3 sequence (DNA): TGTGCCAGCAGCCCGATGAGCGGGAGTTTCGCAGATACGCAGTATTTT. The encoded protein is CASSPMSGSFADTQYF.

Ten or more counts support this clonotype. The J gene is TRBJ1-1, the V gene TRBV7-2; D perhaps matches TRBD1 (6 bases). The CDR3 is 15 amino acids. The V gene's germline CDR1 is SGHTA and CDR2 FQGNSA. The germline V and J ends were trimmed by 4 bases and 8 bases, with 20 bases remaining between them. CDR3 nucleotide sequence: TGTGCCAGCAGCTGGGGATCCGGGACACCTAGAGAAGCTTTCTTT. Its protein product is CASSWGSGTPREAFF.

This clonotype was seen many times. CDR3 protein: CASSLAVQGAYGYTF. CDR3 nucleotides: TGTGCCAGCAGCTTAGCTGTACAGGGGGCTTATGGCTACACCTTC. The chain links TRBV7-9 to TRBJ1-2, with 9 bases identical to TRBD1. Germline V gene lookup returns CDR1 SEHNR and CDR2 FQNEAQ (reference sequence). This CDR3 comprises 15 residues. V gave up 0 bases and J gave up 5 bases; unmatched junction bases: 4.

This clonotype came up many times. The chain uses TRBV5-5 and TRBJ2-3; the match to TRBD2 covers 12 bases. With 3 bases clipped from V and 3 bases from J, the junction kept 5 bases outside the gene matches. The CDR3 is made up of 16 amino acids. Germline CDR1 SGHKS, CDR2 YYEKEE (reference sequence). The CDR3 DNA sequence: TGTGCCAGCAGCTCGCCCACTAGCGGGAGGACAGATACGCAGTATTTT. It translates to CASSSPTSGRTDTQYF.

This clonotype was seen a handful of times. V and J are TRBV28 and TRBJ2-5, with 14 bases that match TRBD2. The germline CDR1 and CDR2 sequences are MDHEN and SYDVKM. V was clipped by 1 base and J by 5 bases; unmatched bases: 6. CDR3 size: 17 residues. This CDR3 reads CASSLFGTSGSRETQYF. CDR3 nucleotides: TGTGCCAGCAGTTTATTCGGGACTAGCGGGAGTCGGGAGACCCAGTACTTC.

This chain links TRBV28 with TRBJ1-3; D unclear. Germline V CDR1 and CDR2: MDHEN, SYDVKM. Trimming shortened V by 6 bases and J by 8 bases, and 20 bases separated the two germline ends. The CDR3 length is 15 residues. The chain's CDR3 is CASRTPTRISDTIYF. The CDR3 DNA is TGTGCCAGCAGAACCCCCACCAGGATTTCGGACACCATATATTTT.

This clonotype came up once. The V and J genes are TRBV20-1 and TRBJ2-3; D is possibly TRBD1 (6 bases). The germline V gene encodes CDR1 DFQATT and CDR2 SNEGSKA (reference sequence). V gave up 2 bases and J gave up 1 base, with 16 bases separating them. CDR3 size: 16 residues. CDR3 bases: TGCAGTGCTAGAAACACCGGGACATGCGGCACAGATACGCAGTATTTT. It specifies CSARNTGTCGTDTQYF.

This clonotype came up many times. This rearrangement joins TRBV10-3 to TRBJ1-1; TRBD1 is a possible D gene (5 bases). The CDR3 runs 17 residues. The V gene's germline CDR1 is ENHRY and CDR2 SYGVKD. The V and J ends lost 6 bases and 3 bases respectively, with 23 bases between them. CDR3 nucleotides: TGTGCCATCAGGGCTGGGAGGAGGGTAGGGGCGGACACTGAAGCTTTCTTT. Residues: CAIRAGRRVGADTEAFF.